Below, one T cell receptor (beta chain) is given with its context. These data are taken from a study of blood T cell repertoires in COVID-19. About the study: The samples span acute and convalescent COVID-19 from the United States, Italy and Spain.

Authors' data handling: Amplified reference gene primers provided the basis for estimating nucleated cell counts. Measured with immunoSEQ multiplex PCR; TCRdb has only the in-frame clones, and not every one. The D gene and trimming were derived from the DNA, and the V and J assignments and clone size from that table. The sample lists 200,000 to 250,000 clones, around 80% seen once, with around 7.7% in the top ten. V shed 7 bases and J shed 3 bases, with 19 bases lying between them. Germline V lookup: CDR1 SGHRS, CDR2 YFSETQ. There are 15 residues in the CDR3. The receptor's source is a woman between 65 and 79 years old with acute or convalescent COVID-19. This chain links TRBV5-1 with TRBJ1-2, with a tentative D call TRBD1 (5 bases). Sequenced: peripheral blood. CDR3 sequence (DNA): TGCGCCAGCGCCGAGGACGGCGGGGGGTACTATGGCTACACCTTC. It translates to CASAEDGGGYYGYTF.